The TCR beta chain described here comes from a study of T-cell reconstitution after alpha-beta-depleted transplantation in children. This clonotype was seen more than once but under ten times. The authors prepared the TCRbeta library with unique molecular identifiers. MiXCR was run by TCRdb on the PCR reads, yielding one entry per CDR3 protein. The sample lists 420,000 or so distinct CDR3 sequences, 11% seen once, with approximately 5% in the top ten. The CDR3 runs 17 residues. Germline loops: CDR1 SGHRS, CDR2 YFSETQ. V lost 0 bases and J lost 4, with 16 bases in between. V is TRBV5-1 and J is TRBJ2-2, with D possibly being TRBD1 or TRBD2 (5 bases each). This TCR was sampled from a human donor who donated a stem cell graft to a child with acute myeloid leukemia. Sample: PBMCs from the stem cell graft donor, taken from the stem cell graft. In DNA form, the CDR3 reads TGCGCCAGCAGCTTGGCTAGCCCCGGGGCGGTCACCGGGGAGCTGTTTTTT. It specifies CASSLASPGAVTGELFF.